These 10 T cell receptor beta chains were sequenced from one sample in a study of technical replicates of blood from several donors. Using immunoSEQ multiplex PCR, the repertoire was profiled, and TCRdb retains in-frame clones only, with some absent. There are more than 75,000 clones in the sample; 85% to 95% occur only once, and about 0.26% lies in the top ten. Sequenced input: T cells isolated from PBMCs. The source of these receptors is a human donor in good health.

The sample holds one count of this clone. This rearrangement joins TRBV5-4 to TRBJ1-1; 8 bases agree with TRBD1. From germline, CDR1 is SGHNT and CDR2 YYREEE (reference sequence). The CDR3 contains 16 residues. Trimming at V came to 5 bases and at J to 11 bases, leaving 20 bases not matched to a gene. The CDR3 here is CASRSKPGTGELSAFF. As DNA, the CDR3 is TGTGCCAGCAGAAGTAAACCCGGGACAGGCGAGTTATCGGCTTTCTTT.

V is TRBV9 and J is TRBJ2-7, with D possibly TRBD2 on 6 matching bases. The CDR3 has 14 amino acids. V was pared by 0 bases and J by 3 bases, with 10 bases between. The germline V gene has CDR1 SGDLS and CDR2 YYNGEE. Here the CDR3 DNA reads TGTGCCAGCAGCGTAGGTCTAGCGAGCTACGAGCAGTACTTC. Amino acid sequence: CASSVGLASYEQYF.

The J gene is TRBJ2-7, the V gene TRBV2; 15 nucleotides match TRBD2. The CDR3 is 16 residues long. Looked up from germline, CDR1 is SNHLY and CDR2 is FYNNEI. The V and J ends lost 10 bases and 2 bases, in that order; junction bases with no gene match: 9. Here the CDR3 reads CATLGLAGGRPYEQYF. The DNA for the CDR3 is TGTGCCACCCTGGGACTAGCGGGAGGCCGACCCTACGAGCAGTACTTC.

The genes are TRBV14 and TRBJ2-2; 7 bases line up with TRBD2. CDR3 size: 16 residues. V was pared by 4 bases and J by 1 base, with 6 bases of the junction left unmatched. CDR1 and CDR2 (germline): SGHDN, FVKESK. CDR3 protein: CASSRVLAENTGELFF. The DNA for the CDR3 is TGTGCCAGCAGCCGGGTGCTAGCGGAGAACACCGGGGAGCTGTTTTTT.

The gene calls are TRBV15 and TRBJ2-5; D may be TRBD2 (7 bases). V was trimmed by 3 bases and J by 4 bases, leaving 12 bases between them. The CDR3 contains 14 residues. Germline-derived CDR1 and CDR2 are LNHNV and YYDKDF (reference sequence). The CDR3 reads CATSSGGAGETQYF. CDR3 DNA: TGTGCCACCAGCAGTGGGGGGGCCGGAGAGACCCAGTACTTC.

The chain carries TRBV10-1 and TRBJ2-7; 10 bases map to TRBD2. Unmatched junction bases numbered 5, after V lost 3 bases and J lost 3 bases. From germline, CDR1 is WNHNN and CDR2 SYGVQD (reference sequence). The CDR3 is made up of 15 amino acids. The CDR3 DNA reads as TGCGCCAGCAGTGAAAGGGGGACTAGCGACTACGAGCAGTACTTC. Translating gives CASSERGTSDYEQYF.

The V call is TRBV6-5, the J call TRBJ1-1; possible D gene TRBD1, 5 bases. Looked up from germline, CDR1 is MNHEY and CDR2 is SVGAGI. The CDR3 is made up of 15 amino acids. Trimming left V 0 bases short and J 0 bases short, with 8 bases between. The CDR3 sequence: CASSYSDTMNTEAFF. CDR3 in DNA: TGTGCCAGCAGTTACTCGGACACGATGAACACTGAAGCTTTCTTT.

The CDR3 DNA follows: TGTGCCAGCAGCGTTTCGGGACAGGGGGGAAACACCATATATTTT. It codes for CASSVSGQGGNTIYF. The genes are TRBV9 and TRBJ1-3; 10 positions match TRBD1. J gave up 4 bases and V 2 bases, and 3 bases lay outside the gene matches. Germline V gives CDR1 SGDLS, CDR2 YYNGEE. The CDR3 is made up of 15 amino acids.

This chain connects TRBV5-5 to TRBJ1-5; D remains unclear. Germline assignment: CDR1 SGHKS and CDR2 YYEKEE (reference sequence). The CDR3 has 14 amino acids. V was pared by 0 bases and J by 8 bases, with 12 bases between. CDR3 in amino acids: CASSLGRVIEPQHF. CDR3 in DNA: TGTGCCAGCAGCTTGGGGAGGGTGATAGAGCCCCAGCATTTT.

This rearrangement joins TRBV6-5 to TRBJ1-5; TRBD1 might be the D (5 bases). V lost 2 bases and J 5 bases, leaving 13 bases between the germline ends. Germline V CDR1 and CDR2: MNHEY, SVGAGI. This CDR3 has 15 residues. This CDR3 reads CASSYGPGRYQPQHF. The CDR3 DNA reads TGTGCCAGCAGTTACGGGCCAGGGCGTTATCAGCCCCAGCATTTT.